These 18 T cell receptor beta chains were sequenced from one sample in a study of T cell clonotyping in hematopoietic cell transplantation. Some clones are missing from TCRdb's copy, which holds only in-frame ones; the method was immunoSEQ multiplex PCR. The repertoire holds approximately 10,000 clones, with 85% to 90% as singletons. Sequenced material: peripheral blood mononuclear cells. The receptors were gathered from a human donor who either received an allogeneic hematopoietic cell transplant for a myeloid malignancy or was a related donor (not recorded which). Some clones in this sample may be carry-over from other donors' samples.

The V call is TRBV4-3, the J call TRBJ2-3, with 7 positions matching TRBD2. CDR1 and CDR2 from the germline V gene are LGHNA and YSLEER. V shed 0 bases, J shed 5 bases, and the junction held 11 bases outside the gene matches. The CDR3 sequence is 17 residues long. CDR3 DNA: TGCGCCAGCAGCCAAGAGCAGAAGAGCGGGGAGGTAGATACGCAGTATTTT. This sequence encodes CASSQEQKSGEVDTQYF.

This clone was counted once. The rearrangement uses TRBV6-5 and TRBJ2-7; 8 bases align to TRBD2. J lost 5 bases, V lost 6 bases, and 6 bases had no gene match. Germline V gene sequence: CDR1 MNHEY, CDR2 SVGAGI. The CDR3 totals 13 residues. The CDR3 protein is CASSYRGGNEQYF. The CDR3 nucleotides read TGTGCCAGCAGCTACCGGGGGGGGAACGAGCAGTACTTC.

This clone was seen more than once but under ten times. V and J are TRBV27 and TRBJ1-1, with a weak D call TRBD1 (6 bases). The V gene's germline CDR1 is MNHEY and CDR2 SMNVEV (reference sequence). The CDR3 is 14 amino acids. Between the trimmed V and J ends, which lost 0 bases and 3 bases, there was a span of 8 bases. The CDR3 bases are TGTGCCAGCAGTTTATCGCAGGGGCACACTGAAGCTTTCTTT. Translation gives CASSLSQGHTEAFF.

CDR3 sequence (DNA): TGTGCCAGCAGCAAAGTGGCGGGACAGGGGATCAGTGAGCCCCAGCATTTT. Translated, it gives CASSKVAGQGISEPQHF. The V call is TRBV21-1, the J call TRBJ1-5; no check of the table's D call, TRBD1, against the DNA was made. TRBV21-1 is flagged as a pseudogene. CDR3 size: 17 residues.

V gene TRBV15 combines with J gene TRBJ1-2; 9 bases agree with TRBD1. The CDR3 extends over 13 amino acids. Germline loops: CDR1 LNHNV, CDR2 YYDKDF (reference sequence). V gave up 3 bases and J gave up 4 bases; unmatched junction bases: 0. In DNA, the CDR3 is TGTGCCACCAGCAGGGGACAGGGCTATGGCTACACCTTC. As protein: CATSRGQGYGYTF.

The V and J genes are TRBV7-2 and TRBJ2-5; no reliable D call. There are 16 residues in the CDR3. Germline V lookup: CDR1 SGHTA, CDR2 FQGNSA. Trimming removed 5 bases at V and 5 bases at J, with 21 bases between. CDR3 in DNA: TGTGCCAGCAGCCGCGCTGACACAGCCATTTGGGAGACCCAGTACTTC. As protein: CASSRADTAIWETQYF. Complete variable domain (other parts from reference TRBV7-2 and TRBJ2-5): GAGVSQSPSNKVTEKGKDVELRCDPISGHTALYWYRQSLGQGLEFLIYFQGNSAPDKSGLPSDRFSAERTGGSVSTLTIQRTQQEDSAVYLCASSRADTAIWETQYFGPGTRLLVL.

The rearrangement uses TRBV6-5 and TRBJ2-2; D ambiguous. The V end was cut by 8 bases, the J end by 5 bases, with 12 bases between. The CDR3 sequence is 13 residues long. Looked up from germline, CDR1 is MNHEY and CDR2 is SVGAGI. CDR3: CASYSLGTGELFF. The CDR3 DNA is TGTGCCAGCTATTCTTTGGGTACCGGGGAGCTGTTTTTT.

V usage is TRBV5-1 and J usage is TRBJ2-7; D not resolved. Trimming took 1 base from V and 1 from J, leaving 3 bases between them. CDR1 SGHRS and CDR2 YFSETQ come from the germline V gene. This CDR3 is built from 12 residues. CDR3 protein: CASSLTSYEQYF. CDR3 nucleotide sequence: TGCGCCAGCAGCTTGACATCCTACGAGCAGTACTTC.

This rearrangement joins TRBV25-1 to TRBJ2-1, with D possibly TRBD1 on 5 matching bases. Germline V gene sequence: CDR1 MGHDK, CDR2 SYGVNS. This CDR3 has 13 amino acids. The ends were cut back, 5 bases at V and 4 bases at J, with 9 bases in the middle. The CDR3 region is CASSPDSYNEQFF. The DNA of the CDR3 is TGTGCCAGCAGTCCCGACAGTTACAATGAGCAGTTCTTC. Full variable domain (rest looked up from reference TRBV25-1 and TRBJ2-1): EADIYQTPRYLVIGTGKKITLECSQTMGHDKMYWYQQDPGMELHLIHYSYGVNSTEKGDLSSESTVSRIRTEHFPLTLESARPSHTSQYLCASSPDSYNEQFFGPGTRLTVL.

This clone is medium-sized. This rearrangement joins TRBV7-9 to TRBJ1-4, with TRBD1 as a possible D gene (6 bases). The V end lost 1 base, the J end lost 4 bases, and 16 bases lay between the germline ends. CDR3 length: 17 amino acids. Germline CDR1 is SEHNR and CDR2 is FQNEAQ (reference sequence). The CDR3: CASSLGFPDSYNEKLFF. In nucleotides, the CDR3 is TGTGCCAGCAGCTTAGGGTTTCCGGACAGCTATAATGAAAAACTGTTTTTT. Variable domain in full (rest from reference TRBV7-9 and TRBJ1-4): DTGVSQNPRHKITKRGQNVTFRCDPISEHNRLYWYRQTLGQGPEFLTYFQNEAQLEKSRLLSDRFSAERPKGSFSTLEIQRTEQGDSAMYLCASSLGFPDSYNEKLFFGSGTQLSVL.

J is TRBJ1-2 and V is TRBV29-1; no firm D call. Trimming cost V 7 bases and J 1 base, with 10 bases left between them. The CDR3 spans 12 residues. Germline V gives CDR1 SQVTM, CDR2 ANQGSEA. CDR3 sequence reads: CSAPGNNYGYTF. The CDR3 DNA is TGCAGCGCCCCGGGAAATAACTATGGCTACACCTTC. Complete variable domain (other parts from reference TRBV29-1 and TRBJ1-2): SAVISQKPSRDICQRGTSLTIQCQVDSQVTMMFWYRQQPGQSLTLIATANQGSEATYESGFVIDKFPISRPNLTFSTLTVSNMSPEDSSIYLCSAPGNNYGYTFGSGTRLTVV.

The chain uses TRBV6-6 and TRBJ1-1; D uncertain. The V end was cut by 7 bases, the J end by 1 base, with 13 bases between. The CDR3 runs to 14 residues. The germline V gene has CDR1 MNHNY and CDR2 SVGAGI (reference sequence). This CDR3 reads CASILKVGNTEAFF. In DNA, the CDR3 is TGTGCCAGCATCCTTAAGGTGGGGAACACTGAAGCTTTCTTT.

The gene calls are TRBV25-1 and TRBJ1-5; no firm D call. The CDR3 covers 12 residues. V was pared by 4 bases and J by 3 bases, with 4 bases between. Per the germline V gene, CDR1 is MGHDK and CDR2 is SYGVNS. For the CDR3, the DNA is TGTGCCAGCAGTGCTCCCAATCAGCCCCAGCATTTT. Amino acids: CASSAPNQPQHF. The entire variable domain, with the rest obtained from reference TRBV25-1 and TRBJ1-5, is as follows: EADIYQTPRYLVIGTGKKITLECSQTMGHDKMYWYQQDPGMELHLIHYSYGVNSTEKGDLSSESTVSRIRTEHFPLTLESARPSHTSQYLCASSAPNQPQHFGDGTRLSIL.

The CDR3 spells CASKVGDHSSGYTF. The CDR3 coding sequence is TGTGCCAGTAAAGTGGGGGACCATTCATCTGGCTACACCTTC. V is TRBV19 and J is TRBJ1-2, with a possible D match to TRBD1 (5 bases). This CDR3 spans 14 amino acids. V dropped 7 bases and J dropped 7 bases, with 19 bases sitting between them. CDR1 is LNHDA and CDR2 is SQIVND in the germline V gene (reference sequence).

The V call is TRBV5-1, the J call TRBJ2-1; 7 nucleotides line up with TRBD1. Germline CDR1 SGHRS, CDR2 YFSETQ. J was trimmed by 4 bases and V by 5 bases; bases with no gene match: 9. The CDR3 length is 15 residues. The CDR3 sequence: CASRQNRGQYNEQFF. CDR3 bases: TGCGCCAGCAGGCAGAACAGGGGACAGTACAATGAGCAGTTCTTC.

The J gene is TRBJ1-6, the V gene TRBV11-1, with a weak D call TRBD1 (5 bases). V was cut by 3 bases and J by 11 bases, with 11 bases left in between. This CDR3 region has 13 residues. The germline V gene has CDR1 SGHAT and CDR2 FQDESV (reference sequence). The CDR3 nucleotides are TGTGCCAGCAGCTTTGGAGGGGAGGCACCCCTCCACTTT. Protein: CASSFGGEAPLHF.

J is TRBJ2-3 and V is TRBV11-3, with TRBD2 matching over 9 bases. Germline lookup yields CDR1 SGHNT and CDR2 YENEEA. This CDR3 has 15 amino acids. V gave up 5 bases and J gave up 0 bases; unmatched junction bases: 3. The DNA for the CDR3 is TGTGCCAGCAGCCTTAGCGGGGGAAGCACAGATACGCAGTATTTT. Translation: CASSLSGGSTDTQYF.

The chain uses TRBV10-3 and TRBJ1-6; tentative D call: TRBD1 (5 bases). CDR3 length: 17 amino acids. Germline loops: CDR1 ENHRY, CDR2 SYGVKD. The ends were cut back, 2 bases at V and 5 bases at J, with 16 bases in the middle. The CDR3 sequence is CAISEGAVGSNNSPLHF. The CDR3 DNA reads TGTGCCATCAGTGAGGGGGCGGTTGGGTCAAATAATTCACCCCTCCACTTT.